This T cell receptor (beta chain) was identified during a study of blood T cells in healthy people across ages. A J-beta primer mix and a sample-barcoded 5' primer were used in a second PCR of roughly 6 to 11 cycles. Each TCR beta cDNA got a 12-nucleotide random molecular identifier. A single record per CDR3 protein comes from TCRdb applying MiXCR to the 5' RACE reads. The table shows 700,000 to 1,000,000 distinct CDR3 sequences, with around 45% occurring only once. Germline CDR1 and CDR2: SQVTM and ANQGSEA. CDR3 length: 14 residues. V was trimmed by 7 bases and J by 1 base, leaving 14 bases between them.

The V call is TRBV29-1, the J call TRBJ2-1; no reliable D call. This sequence was found in a man aged 55 to 70 in good health. Sequenced input: blood. The CDR3 DNA reads TGCAGCGCTATTATGAGGCTATCCTACAATGAGCAGTTCTTC. This sequence encodes CSAIMRLSYNEQFF.